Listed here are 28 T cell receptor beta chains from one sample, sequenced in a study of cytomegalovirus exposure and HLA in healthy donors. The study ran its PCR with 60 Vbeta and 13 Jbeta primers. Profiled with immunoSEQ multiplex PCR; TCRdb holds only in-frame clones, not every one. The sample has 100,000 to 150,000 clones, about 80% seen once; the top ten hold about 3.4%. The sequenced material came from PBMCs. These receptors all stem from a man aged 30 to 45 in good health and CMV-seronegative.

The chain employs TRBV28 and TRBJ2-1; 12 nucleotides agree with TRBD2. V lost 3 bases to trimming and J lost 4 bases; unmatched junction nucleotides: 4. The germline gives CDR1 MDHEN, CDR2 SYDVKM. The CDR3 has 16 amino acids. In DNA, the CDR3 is TGTGCCAGCAGTTTTGGGGGACTAGCGGGTTACAATGAGCAGTTCTTC. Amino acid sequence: CASSFGGLAGYNEQFF. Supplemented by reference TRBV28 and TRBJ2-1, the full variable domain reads DVKVTQSSRYLVKRTGEKVFLECVQDMDHENMFWYRQDPGLGLRLIYFSYDVKMKEKGDIPEGYSVSREKKERFSLILESASTNQTSMYLCASSFGGLAGYNEQFFGPGTRLTVL.

This chain's CDR3 is CASSLPGLAGAQETQYF. The CDR3, as DNA: TGTGCCAGCAGCTTACCGGGACTAGCGGGAGCCCAAGAGACCCAGTACTTC. The rearrangement uses TRBV5-6 and TRBJ2-5, with 14 bases aligning to TRBD2. Germline loops: CDR1 SGHDT, CDR2 YYEEEE. V dropped 2 bases and J dropped 1; count of bases not matched to a gene: 4. CDR3 size: 17 residues.

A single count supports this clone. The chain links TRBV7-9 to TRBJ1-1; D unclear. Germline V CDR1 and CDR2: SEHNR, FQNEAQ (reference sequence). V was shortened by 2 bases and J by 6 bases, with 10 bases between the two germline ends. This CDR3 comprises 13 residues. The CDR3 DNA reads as TGTGCCAGCAGCTTAAGTACTGGGCCTGAAGCTTTCTTT. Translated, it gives CASSLSTGPEAFF. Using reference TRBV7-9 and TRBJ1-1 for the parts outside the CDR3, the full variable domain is DTGVSQNPRHKITKRGQNVTFRCDPISEHNRLYWYRQTLGQGPEFLTYFQNEAQLEKSRLLSDRFSAERPKGSFSTLEIQRTEQGDSAMYLCASSLSTGPEAFFGQGTRLTVV.

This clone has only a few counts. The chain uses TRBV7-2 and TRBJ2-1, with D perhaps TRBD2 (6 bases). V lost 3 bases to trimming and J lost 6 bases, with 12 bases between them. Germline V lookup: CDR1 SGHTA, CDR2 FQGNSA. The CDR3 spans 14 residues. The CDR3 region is CASSLTRDFNEQFF. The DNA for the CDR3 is TGTGCCAGCAGCTTGACCCGGGACTTCAATGAGCAGTTCTTC.

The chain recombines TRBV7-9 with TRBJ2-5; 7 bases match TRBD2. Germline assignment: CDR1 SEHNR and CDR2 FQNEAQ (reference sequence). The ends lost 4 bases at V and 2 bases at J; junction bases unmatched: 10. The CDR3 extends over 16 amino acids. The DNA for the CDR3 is TGTGCCAGCAGCTCCCGGGGGGAGGGAAATCAAGAGACCCAGTACTTC. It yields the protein CASSSRGEGNQETQYF. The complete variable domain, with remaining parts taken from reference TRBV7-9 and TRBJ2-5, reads DTGVSQNPRHKITKRGQNVTFRCDPISEHNRLYWYRQTLGQGPEFLTYFQNEAQLEKSRLLSDRFSAERPKGSFSTLEIQRTEQGDSAMYLCASSSRGEGNQETQYFGPGTRLLVL.

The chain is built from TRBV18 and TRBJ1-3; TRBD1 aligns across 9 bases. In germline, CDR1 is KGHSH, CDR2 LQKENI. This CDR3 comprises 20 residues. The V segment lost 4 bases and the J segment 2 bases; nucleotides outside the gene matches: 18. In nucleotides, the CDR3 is TGTGCCAGCTCACGAGGCCCCGGGACAGGGAATCCTTTCGCTGGAAACACCATATATTTT. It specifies CASSRGPGTGNPFAGNTIYF.

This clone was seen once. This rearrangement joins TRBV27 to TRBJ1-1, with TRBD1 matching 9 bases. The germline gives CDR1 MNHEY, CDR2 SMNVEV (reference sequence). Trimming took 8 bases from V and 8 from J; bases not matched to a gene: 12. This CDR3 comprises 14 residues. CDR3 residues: CASRDREFSSEAFF. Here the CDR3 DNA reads TGTGCCAGCCGGGACAGGGAATTTTCGTCCGAAGCTTTCTTT.

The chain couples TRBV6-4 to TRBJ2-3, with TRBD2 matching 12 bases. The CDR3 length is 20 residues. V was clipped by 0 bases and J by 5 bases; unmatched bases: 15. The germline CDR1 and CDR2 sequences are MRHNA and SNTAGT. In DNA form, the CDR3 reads TGTGCCAGCAGTGACTCGGTCCGTGGGTCTAGCGGGGGGGCCCAAGATACGCAGTATTTT. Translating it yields CASSDSVRGSSGGAQDTQYF.

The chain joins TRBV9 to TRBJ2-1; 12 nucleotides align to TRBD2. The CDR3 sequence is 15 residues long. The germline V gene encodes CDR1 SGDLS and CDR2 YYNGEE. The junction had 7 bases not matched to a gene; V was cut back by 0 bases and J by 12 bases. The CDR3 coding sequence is TGTGCCAGCAGCGTAGCTAGCGGGGGGGCATCAGCGCAGTTCTTC. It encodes CASSVASGGASAQFF.

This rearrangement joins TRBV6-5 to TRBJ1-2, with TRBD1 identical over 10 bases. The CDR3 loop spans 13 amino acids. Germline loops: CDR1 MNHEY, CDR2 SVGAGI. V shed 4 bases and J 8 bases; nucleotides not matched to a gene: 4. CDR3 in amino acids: CASSSTGGKGYTF. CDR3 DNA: TGTGCCAGCAGTTCGACAGGGGGCAAAGGCTACACCTTC.

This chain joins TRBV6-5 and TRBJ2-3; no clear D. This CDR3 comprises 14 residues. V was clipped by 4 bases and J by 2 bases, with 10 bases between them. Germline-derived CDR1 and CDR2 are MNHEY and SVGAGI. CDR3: CASSSHRNTDTQYF. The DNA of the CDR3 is TGTGCCAGCAGTTCGCACAGAAACACAGATACGCAGTATTTT.

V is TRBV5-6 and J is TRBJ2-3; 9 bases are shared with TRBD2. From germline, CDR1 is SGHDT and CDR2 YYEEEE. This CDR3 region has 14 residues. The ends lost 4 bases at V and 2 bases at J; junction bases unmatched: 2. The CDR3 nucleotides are TGTGCCAGCAGCATAGCGGGGGTCACAGATACGCAGTATTTT. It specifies CASSIAGVTDTQYF.

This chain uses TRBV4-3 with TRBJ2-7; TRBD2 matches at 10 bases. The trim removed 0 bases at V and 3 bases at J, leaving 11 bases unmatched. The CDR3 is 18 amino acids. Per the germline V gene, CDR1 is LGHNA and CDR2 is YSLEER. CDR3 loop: CASSQDRGSGGTHYEQYF. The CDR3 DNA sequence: TGCGCCAGCAGCCAAGATAGGGGTAGCGGGGGGACCCACTACGAGCAGTACTTC.

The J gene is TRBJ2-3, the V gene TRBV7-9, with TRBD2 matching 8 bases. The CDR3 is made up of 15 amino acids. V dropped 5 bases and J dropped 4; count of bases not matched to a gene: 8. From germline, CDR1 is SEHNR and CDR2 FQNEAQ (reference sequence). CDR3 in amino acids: CASSPTGGLADTQYF. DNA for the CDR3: TGTGCCAGCAGCCCCACCGGGGGACTAGCAGATACGCAGTATTTT.

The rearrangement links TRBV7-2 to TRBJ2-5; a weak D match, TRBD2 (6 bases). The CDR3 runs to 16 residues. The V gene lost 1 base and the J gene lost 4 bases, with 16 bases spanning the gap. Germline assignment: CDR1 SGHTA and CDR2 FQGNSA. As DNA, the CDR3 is TGTGCCAGCAGCTTAGGGAGGGTGGGAGGTGGAGAGACCCAGTACTTC. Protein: CASSLGRVGGGETQYF. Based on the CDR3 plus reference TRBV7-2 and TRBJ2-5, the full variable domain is GAGVSQSPSNKVTEKGKDVELRCDPISGHTALYWYRQSLGQGLEFLIYFQGNSAPDKSGLPSDRFSAERTGGSVSTLTIQRTQQEDSAVYLCASSLGRVGGGETQYFGPGTRLLVL.

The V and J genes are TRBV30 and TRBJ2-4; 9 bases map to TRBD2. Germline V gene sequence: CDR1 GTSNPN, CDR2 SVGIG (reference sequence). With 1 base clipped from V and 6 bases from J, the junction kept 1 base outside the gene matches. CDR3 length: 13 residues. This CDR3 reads CAWSGGGGNIQYF. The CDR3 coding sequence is TGTGCCTGGAGTGGCGGGGGGGGAAACATTCAGTACTTC.

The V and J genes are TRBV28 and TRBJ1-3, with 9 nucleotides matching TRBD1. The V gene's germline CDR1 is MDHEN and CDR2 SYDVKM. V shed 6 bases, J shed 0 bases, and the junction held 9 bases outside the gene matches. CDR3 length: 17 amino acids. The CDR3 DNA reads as TGTGCCAGCAGATCGACAGGGGGTCCCCGCTCTGGAAACACCATATATTTT. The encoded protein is CASRSTGGPRSGNTIYF.

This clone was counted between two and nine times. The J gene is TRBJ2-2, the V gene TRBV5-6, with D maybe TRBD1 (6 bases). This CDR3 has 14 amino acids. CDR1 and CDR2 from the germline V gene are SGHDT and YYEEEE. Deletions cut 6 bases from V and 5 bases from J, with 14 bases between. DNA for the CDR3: TGTGCCAGCACCACGACAGGAGCGACCGGGGAGCTGTTTTTT. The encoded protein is CASTTTGATGELFF.

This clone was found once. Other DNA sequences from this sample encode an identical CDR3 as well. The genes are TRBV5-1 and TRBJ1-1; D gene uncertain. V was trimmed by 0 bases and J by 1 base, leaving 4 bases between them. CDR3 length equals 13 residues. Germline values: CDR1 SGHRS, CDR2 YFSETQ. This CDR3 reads CASSLAGNTEAFF. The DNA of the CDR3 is TGCGCCAGCAGCTTGGCGGGGAACACTGAAGCTTTCTTT.

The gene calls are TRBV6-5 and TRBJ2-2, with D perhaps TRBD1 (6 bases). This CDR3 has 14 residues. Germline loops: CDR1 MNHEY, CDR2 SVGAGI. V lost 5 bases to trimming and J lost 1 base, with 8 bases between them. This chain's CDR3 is CASSGQLNTGELFF. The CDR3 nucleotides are TGTGCCAGCAGTGGACAGCTGAACACCGGGGAGCTGTTTTTT.

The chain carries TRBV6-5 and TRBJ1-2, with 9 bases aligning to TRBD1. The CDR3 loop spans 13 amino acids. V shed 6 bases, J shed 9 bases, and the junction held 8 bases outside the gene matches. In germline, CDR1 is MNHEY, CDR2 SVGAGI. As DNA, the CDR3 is TGTGCCAGCAGCCGAGGGACAGGGATTCGCTACACCTTC. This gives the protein CASSRGTGIRYTF.

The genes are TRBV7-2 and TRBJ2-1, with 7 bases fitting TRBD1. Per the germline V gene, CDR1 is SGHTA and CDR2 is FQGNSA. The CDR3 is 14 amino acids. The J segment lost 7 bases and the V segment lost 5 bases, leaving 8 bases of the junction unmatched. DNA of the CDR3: TGTGCCAGCAGCCCCCGGACAGGACCTAATGAGCAGTTCTTC. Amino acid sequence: CASSPRTGPNEQFF.

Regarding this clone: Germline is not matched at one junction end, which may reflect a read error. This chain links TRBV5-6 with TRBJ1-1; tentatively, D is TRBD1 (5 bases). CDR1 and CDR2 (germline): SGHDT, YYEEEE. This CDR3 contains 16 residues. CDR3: CASSLNQGQANTEDFF. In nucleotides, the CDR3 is TGTGCCAGCAGCTTGAATCAGGGTCAGGCGAACACTGAAGATTTCTTT.

In nucleotides, the CDR3 is TGTGCCAGCAGCGTAGACACTGGGGCCAACGTCCTGACTTTC. Its translation: CASSVDTGANVLTF. The chain joins TRBV9 to TRBJ2-6, with D hard to call. This CDR3 spans 14 amino acids. Germline-derived CDR1 and CDR2 are SGDLS and YYNGEE. V lost 0 bases to trimming and J lost 2 bases, with 3 bases between them.

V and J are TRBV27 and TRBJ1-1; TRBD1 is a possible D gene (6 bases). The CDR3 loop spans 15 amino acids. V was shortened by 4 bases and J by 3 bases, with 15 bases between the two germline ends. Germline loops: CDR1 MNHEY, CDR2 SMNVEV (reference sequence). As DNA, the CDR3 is TGTGCCAGCAGTTCCTACAGGGTAGGGGACACTGAAGCTTTCTTT. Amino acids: CASSSYRVGDTEAFF.

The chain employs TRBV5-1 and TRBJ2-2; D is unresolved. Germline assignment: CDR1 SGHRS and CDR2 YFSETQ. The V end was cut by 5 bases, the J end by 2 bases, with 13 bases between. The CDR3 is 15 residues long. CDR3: CASSSQVTNTGELFF. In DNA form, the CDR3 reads TGCGCCAGCAGTTCTCAGGTTACAAACACCGGGGAGCTGTTTTTT. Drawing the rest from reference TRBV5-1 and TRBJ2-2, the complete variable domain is KAGVTQTPRYLIKTRGQQVTLSCSPISGHRSVSWYQQTPGQGLQFLFEYFSETQRNKGNFPGRFSGRQFSNSRSEMNVSTLELGDSALYLCASSSQVTNTGELFFGEGSRLTVL.

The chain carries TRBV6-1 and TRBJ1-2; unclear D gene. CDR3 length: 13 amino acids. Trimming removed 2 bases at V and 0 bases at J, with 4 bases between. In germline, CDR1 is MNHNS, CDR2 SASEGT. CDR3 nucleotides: TGTGCCAGCAGTGAACAGGCTAACTATGGCTACACCTTC. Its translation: CASSEQANYGYTF.

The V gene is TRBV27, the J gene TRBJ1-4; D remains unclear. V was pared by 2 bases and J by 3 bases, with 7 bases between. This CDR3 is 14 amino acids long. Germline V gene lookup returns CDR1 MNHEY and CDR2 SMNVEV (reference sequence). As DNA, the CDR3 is TGTGCCAGCAGTTTACGGAGTCCTAATGAAAAACTGTTTTTT. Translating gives CASSLRSPNEKLFF.